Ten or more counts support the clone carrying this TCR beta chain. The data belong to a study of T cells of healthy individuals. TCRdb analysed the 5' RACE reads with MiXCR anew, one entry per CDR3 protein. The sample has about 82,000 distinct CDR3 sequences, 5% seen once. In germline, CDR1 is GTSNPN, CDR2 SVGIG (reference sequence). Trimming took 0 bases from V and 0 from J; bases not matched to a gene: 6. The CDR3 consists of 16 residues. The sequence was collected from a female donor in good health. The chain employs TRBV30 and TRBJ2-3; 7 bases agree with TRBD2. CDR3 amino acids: CAWSVQLRGSTDTQYF. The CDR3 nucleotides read TGTGCCTGGAGTGTACAATTGCGGGGGAGCACAGATACGCAGTATTTT. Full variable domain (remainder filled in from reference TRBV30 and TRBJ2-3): SQTIHQWPATLVQPVGSPLSLECTVEGTSNPNLYWYRQAAGRGLQLLFYSVGIGQISSEVPQNLSASRPQDRQFILSSKKLLLSDSGFYLCAWSVQLRGSTDTQYFGPGTRLTVL.